The TCR beta chain under discussion was sequenced for a study of post-analysis software for immune sequencing data (dated by TCRdb to 2014 to 2015). For context, the study as a whole: Relapsing-remitting, secondary progressive and progressive-relapsing multiple sclerosis were recorded as disease courses, and subtype annotation was lacking for some patients. The patient repertoires were compared against 10 to 12 previously published healthy control repertoires obtained from donors aged about 6 to 26 years. A subset of samples was prepared in parallel using single-end sample barcoding, then pooled and co-amplified after Illumina adapter ligation.

To demonstrate the VDJtools post-analysis software, TCR beta repertoires were profiled from the peripheral blood of 10 to 15 young patients with multiple sclerosis. The multiple sclerosis patients were children and adolescents ranging in age from about 6 to 17 years. With respect to this clonotype: Its antigen is still unknown. The record has no base qualities; no much larger clone is one base away.

Library creation used PCR. The instrument was an Illumina HiSeq 2500. To reduce PCR and sequencing biases, unique molecular identifiers were incorporated into the TCR beta cDNA libraries. Every 1 to 10 million input T cells yielded 500,000 or so cDNA molecules, meaning each molecule approximated one T cell. Patient libraries were prepared and sequenced with the same protocol used for the earlier healthy control dataset. Samples belonging to the same batch were prepared together, multiplexed and sequenced on a shared HiSeq lane. Concerning the study's data processing: Raw barcoded reads were processed with MIGEC, and single-read molecular identifier groups were discarded before consensus assembly and CDR3 extraction. Clonotype tables were post-analysed with VDJtools, and diversity was normalized by down-sampling all datasets to the smallest sample size. To correct batch-related cross-sample contamination, repertoire overlap clustering matched CDR3 amino acid sequences but not nucleotide sequences. The raw public data were reprocessed by TCRdb itself: fastp quality trimming at Q25, MiXCR clonotype calling, in-frame beta chains only. Records with the same CDR3 protein are collapsed into one entry carrying the most frequent genes and DNA. The V and J calls were determined by TCRdb, not by the authors. The sample includes roughly 700,000 distinct CDR3 sequences, with 25% to 30% observed a single time. Around 0.55% of the sample lies in the top ten.

V was cut back by 1 base and J by 6 bases, leaving a gap of 15 bases between them. The CDR3, cysteine through phenylalanine, is 16 amino acids long. The only DNA kept is the CDR3, 48 bases in frame from the first base. The germline V gene specifies LGHNA as CDR1 and YNFKEQ as CDR2. Results the study describes overall, beyond this receptor: When samples were clustered directly using the F measure, samples prepared in the same batch co-clustered strongly, which prompted a batch-effect correction. Compared with controls, multiple sclerosis patients had significantly lower normalized Chao1 diversity, a finding suggesting substantial peripheral T-cell clonal expansion. Patients showed significantly higher frequencies than controls for a handful of TRBV segments, among them TRBV5-6, TRBV5-1 and TRBV20-1. The control group was slightly older than the multiple sclerosis patient group.

The chain is made from TRBV4-2 and TRBJ2-2, with TRBD2 perhaps the D gene, on 5 matching bases. This receptor was taken from a girl between 5 and 17 years old with multiple sclerosis. Sequenced: blood. The nucleotides are TGTGCCAGCAGCCAAGCAGGTGACTACGTCTCCGGGGAGCTGTTTTTT. The translation is CASSQAGDYVSGELFF.